This T cell receptor beta chain was found in a study of T cells in Graves' hyperthyroidism and ophthalmopathy. General observations from the study: Most expanded thyroid clonotypes above 0.001 recurred in blood. Stable hyperthyroidism and ophthalmopathy were separated using 13 V-J signatures.

On this clonotype itself: Its matching antigen is unknown.

Amplification of TCR beta CDR3 regions was performed using RNA transcripts as template. An initial round of RT-PCR targeting the TCR CDR3 relied on the HTBI primer set. TCRdb used MiXCR to reprocess the multiplex PCR reads, holding one entry per CDR3 protein. The sample lists hundreds of thousands of distinct CDR3 sequences, 20% to 25% occurring once. Ophthalmopathy in the patients scored at least 3 on Clinical Activity Score and at least 4 on NOSPECS grade, lasting under 3 months. Germline V gene sequence: CDR1 SGHTA, CDR2 FQGNSA. Trimming removed 2 bases from V and 2 bases from J; junction bases left unmatched: 8. CDR3 length equals 16 residues.

V gene TRBV7-2 combines with J gene TRBJ2-7, with TRBD1 matching 8 bases. The TCR was taken from a woman aged 70-85 years with Graves' ophthalmopathy. The sample comprised blood. The CDR3 region has the DNA TGTGCCAGCAGCTTAACCAGGGGGCCCCACCCCTACGAGCAGTACTTC. Encoded protein: CASSLTRGPHPYEQYF.